This entry features one T cell receptor (beta chain) sequence. Its antigen is undetermined. The sample comes from a study of cytomegalovirus exposure and HLA in healthy donors. Study-level points and caveats: TRBV6-2, TRBV6-3 and some other V segments were unresolvable in 87-base-pair reads. In presence/absence analyses, roughly uniform sequencing depth across donors was assumed. What was likely a sequencing artifact was a cluster of highly shared sequence variants.

The CDR3 has 14 residues. CDR1 is LNHDA, CDR2 SQIVND, per germline (reference sequence). V dropped 4 bases and J dropped 2 bases, with 12 bases sitting between them. Though nominally healthy at sampling, donors likely had unrecorded immune exposures. PCR was performed using 60 Vbeta and 13 Jbeta primers. Using immunoSEQ multiplex PCR, the repertoire was profiled, and TCRdb retains in-frame clones only, with some absent. The sample holds approximately 180,000 clones; around 80% are singletons and the top ten take approximately 13%. The sequence was obtained from a woman aged 45 to 65 in good health and CMV-seropositive. The V gene is TRBV19, the J gene TRBJ2-7; the D gene is possibly TRBD2 (5 bases). Specimen: PBMCs. CDR3 sequence (DNA): TGTGCCAGTAGTACGGATAGCGATCCCTACGAGCAGTACTTC. Its protein product is CASSTDSDPYEQYF. Together with reference TRBV19 and TRBJ2-7, the CDR3 gives the full variable domain: DGGITQSPKYLFRKEGQNVTLSCEQNLNHDAMYWYRQDPGQGLRLIYYSQIVNDFQKGDIAEGYSVSREKKESFPLTVTSAQKNPTAFYLCASSTDSDPYEQYFGPGTRLTVT.